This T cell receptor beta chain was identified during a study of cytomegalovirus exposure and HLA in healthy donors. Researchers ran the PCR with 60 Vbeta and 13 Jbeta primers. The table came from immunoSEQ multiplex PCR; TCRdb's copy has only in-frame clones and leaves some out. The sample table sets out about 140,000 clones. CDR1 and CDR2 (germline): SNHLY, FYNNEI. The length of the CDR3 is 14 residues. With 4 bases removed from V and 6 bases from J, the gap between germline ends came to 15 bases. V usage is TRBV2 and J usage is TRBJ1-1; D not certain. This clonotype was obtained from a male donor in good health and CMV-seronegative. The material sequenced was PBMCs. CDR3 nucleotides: TGTGCCAGCAGTGTACGCGAAGGAGGAGCTGAAGCTTTCTTT. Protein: CASSVREGGAEAFF.